Following are 21 T cell receptor beta chains from one sample sequenced in a study of early T cells in non-severe SARS-CoV-2 infection. TCRdb reanalysed the 5' RACE reads using MiXCR and keeps one entry per CDR3 protein. The sample carries about 86,000 distinct CDR3 sequences, over 13% recorded once. The sequenced sample was whole blood. The origin of the receptors is an adult who was a healthcare worker with PCR-confirmed SARS-CoV-2 infection or an uninfected control (not recorded which).

This clonotype has ten or more counts. V is TRBV27 and J is TRBJ1-2; 8 bases map to TRBD1. V shed 5 bases and J 3 bases; nucleotides not matched to a gene: 11. This CDR3 contains 16 residues. Germline-derived CDR1 and CDR2 are MNHEY and SMNVEV (reference sequence). DNA for the CDR3: TGTGCCAGCAGTCCCCAGGGGGCCACAAATCACTATGGCTACACCTTC. Translating it yields CASSPQGATNHYGYTF.

The V and J genes are TRBV20-1 and TRBJ1-2, with TRBD1 identical over 8 bases. CDR1 is DFQATT and CDR2 is SNEGSKA in the germline V gene (reference sequence). The CDR3 extends over 14 amino acids. The V segment lost 3 bases and the J segment 4 bases; nucleotides outside the gene matches: 7. The CDR3 DNA follows: TGCAGTGCTAGGCGCAGGGGGCGCGTCTATGGCTACACCTTC. This codes for CSARRRGRVYGYTF.

This clonotype appeared a single time. The chain couples TRBV29-1 to TRBJ1-1, with D tentatively TRBD1 (5 bases). The length of the CDR3 is 12 residues. V was clipped by 6 bases and J by 5 bases, with 13 bases between them. Germline assignment: CDR1 SQVTM and CDR2 ANQGSEA. The chain's CDR3 is CSVFGRGTEAFF. The DNA of the CDR3 is TGCAGCGTCTTTGGACGGGGGACTGAAGCTTTCTTT.

Remarks on this clonotype: One base away lies a much larger clone, so this may be a sequencing read error. This chain links TRBV7-9 with TRBJ2-1; TRBD2 matches at 8 bases. The CDR3 sequence is 15 residues long. Germline V gives CDR1 SEHNR, CDR2 FQNEAQ (reference sequence). The V segment lost 8 bases and the J segment 8 bases; nucleotides outside the gene matches: 14. The CDR3 protein is CASSSTSERLDEQFF. CDR3 DNA: TGTGCCAGCTCGTCGACTAGCGAGAGACTCGATGAGCAGTTCTTC.

The chain uses TRBV7-9 and TRBJ2-7; a weak D match, TRBD2 (5 bases). Germline CDR1 is SEHNR and CDR2 is FQNEAQ (reference sequence). The CDR3 is 14 amino acids. V lost 1 base to trimming and J lost 1 base, with 8 bases between them. The CDR3 here is CASSLGGLSYEQYF. As DNA, the CDR3 is TGTGCCAGCAGCTTAGGCGGACTTTCCTACGAGCAGTACTTC.

CDR3 in DNA: TGTGCCAGCAGTGAACTGGGGGCTGGAGGCGAAGCTTTCTTT. Its translation is CASSELGAGGEAFF. The rearrangement joins TRBV2 to TRBJ1-1, with a possible D match to TRBD1 (6 bases). V shed 2 bases and J shed 8 bases, with 15 bases lying between them. CDR1 is SNHLY and CDR2 is FYNNEI in the germline V gene. This CDR3 spans 14 amino acids.

This chain links TRBV6-1 with TRBJ2-5; 11 nucleotides agree with TRBD2. The CDR3 sequence is 17 residues long. Looked up from germline, CDR1 is MNHNS and CDR2 is SASEGT. V lost 8 bases, J lost 3 bases, and 14 bases stayed unmatched. The CDR3 bases are TGTGCCAGCTTCACGTTCCCGGGACTAGCGGCAAAAGAGACCCAGTACTTC. It is translated as CASFTFPGLAAKETQYF.

The CDR3 reads CASSLSGQGDHEQYF. In nucleotides, the CDR3 is TGTGCCAGCAGTTTATCCGGGCAGGGAGACCACGAGCAGTACTTC. The rearrangement joins TRBV28 to TRBJ2-7, with D possibly called TRBD1 or TRBD2 (5 bases each). This CDR3 region has 15 residues. V was cut by 1 base and J by 5 bases, with 15 bases left in between. CDR1 is MDHEN and CDR2 is SYDVKM in the germline V gene. The variable domain in full, with the rest retrieved from reference TRBV28 and TRBJ2-7, is DVKVTQSSRYLVKRTGEKVFLECVQDMDHENMFWYRQDPGLGLRLIYFSYDVKMKEKGDIPEGYSVSREKKERFSLILESASTNQTSMYLCASSLSGQGDHEQYFGPGTRLTVT.

CDR3 bases: TGCAGCGTGTCTGGGACCCCGGCGGTCGACGAGCAGTACTTC. Protein: CSVSGTPAVDEQYF. V usage is TRBV29-1 and J usage is TRBJ2-7; D is possibly TRBD1 or TRBD2 (5 bases each). This CDR3 contains 14 residues. With 6 bases removed from V and 5 bases from J, the gap between germline ends came to 20 bases. Germline V gene lookup returns CDR1 SQVTM and CDR2 ANQGSEA.

This clonotype came up a few times. A junction end diverges from the germline sequence, so it may reflect a read error. The genes are TRBV20-1 and TRBJ1-2, with 8 bases identical to TRBD1. Germline V gene lookup returns CDR1 DFQATT and CDR2 SNEGSKA (reference sequence). CDR3 length equals 18 residues. The CDR3 nucleotides read TGCAGTGCAAGAGGTCCAGGGGGCACTGAACGCCAGACCTATGGCTACACCTTC. Its translation is CSARGPGGTERQTYGYTF.

This clonotype was seen a handful of times. The CDR3, as DNA: TGTGCCAGCAGTTACTTCGTAGCGACGCCCACCGGGGAGCTGTTTTTT. This codes for CASSYFVATPTGELFF. This chain joins TRBV6-5 and TRBJ2-2; D is perhaps TRBD2 (5 bases). This CDR3 region has 16 residues. Germline V gene data show CDR1 as MNHEY and CDR2 as SVGAGI. V shed 1 base and J shed 4 bases, with 13 bases lying between them.

This clonotype was observed a handful of times. This chain joins TRBV29-1 and TRBJ1-1, with TRBD1 matching 8 bases. The CDR3 extends over 13 amino acids. CDR1 and CDR2 from the germline V gene are SQVTM and ANQGSEA. J was trimmed by 2 bases and V by 7 bases; bases with no gene match: 6. The DNA of the CDR3 is TGCAGCGCCCGGACAGGGAGTAACACTGAAGCTTTCTTT. Protein sequence: CSARTGSNTEAFF.

The chain has TRBV20-1 and TRBJ2-3; 10 nucleotides line up with TRBD2. CDR3 size: 16 residues. The germline CDR1 and CDR2 sequences are DFQATT and SNEGSKA (reference sequence). The V gene end was trimmed by 1 base and the J gene end by 3 bases; junction bases not matched to a gene: 7. The CDR3, as DNA: TGCAGTGCTAGAGTGGCTAGCGGGAGTGTGACAGATACGCAGTATTTT. It yields the protein CSARVASGSVTDTQYF.

The chain employs TRBV4-2 and TRBJ2-7, with 7 nucleotides matching TRBD2. The CDR3 sequence is 15 residues long. Germline assignment: CDR1 LGHNA and CDR2 YNFKEQ. Trimming cost V 3 bases and J 1 base; bases outside gene matches: 6. As DNA, the CDR3 is TGTGCCAGCAGCCAGGCGAGCGGGAATTCCTACGAGCAGTACTTC. This encodes CASSQASGNSYEQYF.

At least ten counts were recorded for this clonotype. The gene calls are TRBV20-1 and TRBJ2-1; possibly TRBD1 for D (5 bases). The CDR3 runs 15 residues. V dropped 0 bases and J dropped 1 base, with 10 bases sitting between them. Per germline, CDR1 DFQATT and CDR2 SNEGSKA (reference sequence). The chain's CDR3 is CSARDPGRSYNEQFF. The DNA for the CDR3 is TGCAGTGCTAGAGATCCAGGGCGTTCCTACAATGAGCAGTTCTTC.

The chain combines TRBV20-1 with TRBJ2-5, with D uncertain. The V gene lost 3 bases and the J gene lost 1 base, with 12 bases spanning the gap. Per germline, CDR1 DFQATT and CDR2 SNEGSKA (reference sequence). The CDR3 has 14 amino acids. The CDR3 region has the DNA TGCAGTGCTAGGGGATGGATCTCCCAAGAGACCCAGTACTTC. It encodes CSARGWISQETQYF.

This chain joins TRBV12-5 and TRBJ1-4; D remains ambiguous. V was pared by 6 bases and J by 2 bases, with 10 bases between. The CDR3 has 14 amino acids. Germline V CDR1 and CDR2: LGHNT, FRNRAP. For the CDR3, the DNA is TGTGCTAGTGGCGCCGGCCAGACTAATGAAAAACTGTTTTTT. This codes for CASGAGQTNEKLFF.

This clonotype was detected only a few times. This sequence joins TRBV7-9 and TRBJ2-7; 11 nucleotides align to TRBD2. J gave up 0 bases and V 5 bases, and 9 bases lay outside the gene matches. The CDR3 length is 17 residues. Germline V CDR1 and CDR2: SEHNR, FQNEAQ (reference sequence). The CDR3 DNA is TGTGCCAGCAGCCAGGGGACTAGCGGAAAACTCTCCTACGAGCAGTACTTC. Protein sequence: CASSQGTSGKLSYEQYF.

The chain employs TRBV29-1 and TRBJ1-5; D gene ambiguous. The CDR3 is 15 amino acids. The V end was cut by 2 bases, the J end by 2 bases, with 13 bases between. In germline, CDR1 is SQVTM, CDR2 ANQGSEA. The DNA for the CDR3 is TGCAGCGTTGAAAAGTCACGAATGGGCAATCAGCCCCAGCATTTT. Amino acid sequence: CSVEKSRMGNQPQHF.

In its sample, this clonotype was seen once. The CDR3 bases are TGTGCCAGCAGCACGTGGGGAGCTGGGACAACTAATGAAAAACTGTTTTTT. Its translation is CASSTWGAGTTNEKLFF. The chain couples TRBV28 to TRBJ1-4; D is unresolved. The CDR3 length is 17 residues. Germline assignment: CDR1 MDHEN and CDR2 SYDVKM. The ends were cut back, 6 bases at V and 0 bases at J, with 17 bases in the middle.

The chain has TRBV5-1 and TRBJ2-7; 7 bases agree with TRBD2. After removal of 2 bases from V and 3 bases from J, the junction contained 5 bases not matched to a gene. Germline assignment: CDR1 SGHRS and CDR2 YFSETQ. This CDR3 contains 14 residues. DNA for the CDR3: TGCGCCAGCAGCTTCGCGGGAGAGAACTACGAGCAGTACTTC. Its translation is CASSFAGENYEQYF. Full variable domain (outside the CDR3, taken from reference TRBV5-1 and TRBJ2-7): KAGVTQTPRYLIKTRGQQVTLSCSPISGHRSVSWYQQTPGQGLQFLFEYFSETQRNKGNFPGRFSGRQFSNSRSEMNVSTLELGDSALYLCASSFAGENYEQYFGPGTRLTVT.